These T cell receptor beta chains were read from a single sample in a study of blood T cell repertoires in COVID-19. The assay was immunoSEQ multiplex PCR, and TCRdb's table has in-frame clones only and misses some. Counted here are 80,000 to 100,000 clones, about 90% occurring once; the ten biggest clones make up around 1.5%. The sample was peripheral blood. These receptor sequences come from a human donor with active COVID-19. The donor label of this sample is uncertain. The conserved cysteine and the conserved F or W are not part of the CDR3 here. D genes are given only for firm matches.

NA,TRBV3-1/TRBV3-2,ASSQGQGNTIY
NA,TRBV7-2,ASSLGQPTEAF
NA,TRBV4-3,ASSQVLDGRLTDTQY
TRBD1,TRBV4-3,ASSQAPGGAYEQY
TRBD1,TRBV15,ATSGWTGGFDEQY
TRBD2,TRBV11-3,ASSPRLAGYHEQF
NA,TRBV5-6,ASSLPQPESNTEAF
NA,TRBV7-8,ASNQPGLANEKLF
NA,TRBV18,ASSSRRKGVSSDGELF
NA,TRBV19,ATRMKGGTSLTDTQY
NA,TRBV6-1,ASSEGMGWDYGYT
TRBD2,TRBV3-1/TRBV3-2,ASSQSPSGGETQY
TRBD1,TRBV27,ASSVQGYTEAF
NA,TRBV9,ASSLLELGPDTQY
TRBD1,TRBV7-2,ASSLARAGGVYGYT
TRBD1,TRBV14,ASSPYRGIGTEAF
NA,TRBV6-5,ASMADRSTDTQY
TRBD2,TRBV18,ASSPRLAGGSTDTQY
TRBD2,TRBV19,ASSTSGSTDTQY
NA,TRBV6-5,ASKGTLNTGELF
NA,TRBV12-3/TRBV12-4,ASSGQWNTEAF
TRBD1,TRBV19,ASSRETGGNTEAF
NA,TRBV5-1,ASSPGRGTTYGYT
NA,TRBV4-1,ASSHLSLVFGGRNEQF
NA,TRBV24-1,ATSDSTTSEQF
TRBD1,TRBV6-5,ASRAGQGGDYGYT